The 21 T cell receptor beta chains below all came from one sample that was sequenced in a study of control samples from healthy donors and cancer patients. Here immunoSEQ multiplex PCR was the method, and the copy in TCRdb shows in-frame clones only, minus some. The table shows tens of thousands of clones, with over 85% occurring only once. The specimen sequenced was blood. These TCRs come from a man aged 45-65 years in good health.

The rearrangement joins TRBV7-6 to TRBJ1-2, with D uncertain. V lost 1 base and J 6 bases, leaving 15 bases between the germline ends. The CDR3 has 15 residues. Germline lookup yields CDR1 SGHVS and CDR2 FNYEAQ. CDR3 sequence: CASSLGAGTPDGYTF. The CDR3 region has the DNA TGTGCCAGCAGCTTAGGGGCGGGCACCCCTGATGGCTACACCTTC.

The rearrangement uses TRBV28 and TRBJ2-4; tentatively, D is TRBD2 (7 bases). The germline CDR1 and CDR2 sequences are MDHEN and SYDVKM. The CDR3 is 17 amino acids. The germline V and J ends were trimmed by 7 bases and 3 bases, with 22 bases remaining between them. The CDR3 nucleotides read TGTGCCAGCATAGGGGGTGCCGGGGGGCGCGGCAAAAACATTCAGTACTTC. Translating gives CASIGGAGGRGKNIQYF.

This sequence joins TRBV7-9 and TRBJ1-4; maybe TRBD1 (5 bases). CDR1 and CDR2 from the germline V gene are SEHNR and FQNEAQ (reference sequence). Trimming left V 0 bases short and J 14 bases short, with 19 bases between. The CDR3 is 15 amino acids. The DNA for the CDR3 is TGTGCCAGCAGCTTAGCCGGGACCGCAGAGGTGGGGCTGTTTTTT. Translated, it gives CASSLAGTAEVGLFF.

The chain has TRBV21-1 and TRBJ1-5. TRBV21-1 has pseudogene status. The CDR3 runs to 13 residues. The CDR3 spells CARGRNSNQPQHF. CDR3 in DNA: TGTGCCAGGGGACGGAATAGCAATCAGCCCCAGCATTTT.

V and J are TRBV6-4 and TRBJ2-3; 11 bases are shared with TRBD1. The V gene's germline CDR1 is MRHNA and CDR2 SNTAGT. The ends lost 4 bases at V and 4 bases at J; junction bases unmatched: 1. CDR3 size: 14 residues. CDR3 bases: TGTGCCAGCAGTGGGACAGGGGGCGCAGATACGCAGTATTTT. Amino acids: CASSGTGGADTQYF.

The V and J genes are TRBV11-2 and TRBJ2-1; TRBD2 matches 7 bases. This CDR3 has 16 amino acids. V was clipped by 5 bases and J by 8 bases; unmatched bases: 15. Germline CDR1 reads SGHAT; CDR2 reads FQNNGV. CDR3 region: CASSPNLGLVEDEQFF. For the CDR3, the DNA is TGTGCCAGCAGCCCAAACCTTGGACTAGTGGAGGATGAGCAGTTCTTC.

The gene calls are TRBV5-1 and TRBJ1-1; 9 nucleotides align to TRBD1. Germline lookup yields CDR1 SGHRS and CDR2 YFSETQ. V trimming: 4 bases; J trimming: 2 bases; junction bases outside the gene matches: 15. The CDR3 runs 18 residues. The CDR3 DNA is TGCGCCAGCAGCCTCAATGCGGGACAGGGCCGGGGCAACACTGAAGCTTTCTTT. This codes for CASSLNAGQGRGNTEAFF. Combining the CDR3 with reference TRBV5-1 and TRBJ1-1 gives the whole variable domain KAGVTQTPRYLIKTRGQQVTLSCSPISGHRSVSWYQQTPGQGLQFLFEYFSETQRNKGNFPGRFSGRQFSNSRSEMNVSTLELGDSALYLCASSLNAGQGRGNTEAFFGQGTRLTVV.

CDR3 sequence (DNA): TGTGCCAGTACCCTGGGAGTTGGAGCTTTCTTT. It encodes CASTLGVGAFF. The chain employs TRBV19 and TRBJ1-1, with D hard to call. V was shortened by 7 bases and J by 10 bases, with 13 bases between the two germline ends. The CDR3 runs 11 residues. Germline CDR1 reads LNHDA; CDR2 reads SQIVND (reference sequence).

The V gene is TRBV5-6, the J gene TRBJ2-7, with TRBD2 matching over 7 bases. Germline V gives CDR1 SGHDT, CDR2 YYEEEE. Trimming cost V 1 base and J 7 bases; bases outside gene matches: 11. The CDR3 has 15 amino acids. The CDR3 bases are TGTGCCAGCAGCTTGAATGGGCTAGCGGACCTGGAGCAGTACTTC. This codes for CASSLNGLADLEQYF.

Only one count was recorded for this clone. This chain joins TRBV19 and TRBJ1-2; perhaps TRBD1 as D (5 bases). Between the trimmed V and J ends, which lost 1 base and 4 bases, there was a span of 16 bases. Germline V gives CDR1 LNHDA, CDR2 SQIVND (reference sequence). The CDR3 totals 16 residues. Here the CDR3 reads CASSIGRGALLYGYTF. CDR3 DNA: TGTGCCAGTAGTATAGGAAGGGGTGCCCTCCTCTATGGCTACACCTTC.

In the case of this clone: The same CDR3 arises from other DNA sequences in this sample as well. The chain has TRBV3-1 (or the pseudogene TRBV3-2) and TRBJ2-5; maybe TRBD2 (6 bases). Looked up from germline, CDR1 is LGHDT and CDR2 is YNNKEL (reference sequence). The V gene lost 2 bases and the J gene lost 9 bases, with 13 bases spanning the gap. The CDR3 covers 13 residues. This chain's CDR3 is CASSQLRTGAQYF. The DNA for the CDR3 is TGTGCCAGCAGCCAATTACGGACGGGGGCCCAGTACTTC.

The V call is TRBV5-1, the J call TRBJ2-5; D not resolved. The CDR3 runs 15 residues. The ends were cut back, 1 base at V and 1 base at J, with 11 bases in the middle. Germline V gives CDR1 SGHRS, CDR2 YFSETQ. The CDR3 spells CASSLHSFFQETQYF. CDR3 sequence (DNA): TGCGCCAGCAGCTTGCACAGTTTTTTCCAAGAGACCCAGTACTTC.

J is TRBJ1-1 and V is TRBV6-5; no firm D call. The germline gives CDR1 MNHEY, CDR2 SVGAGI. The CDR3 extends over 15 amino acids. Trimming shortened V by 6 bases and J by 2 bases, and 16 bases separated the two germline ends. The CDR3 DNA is TGTGCCAGCAGCCCCAGTTACTCAAGCAACACTGAAGCTTTCTTT. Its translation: CASSPSYSSNTEAFF.

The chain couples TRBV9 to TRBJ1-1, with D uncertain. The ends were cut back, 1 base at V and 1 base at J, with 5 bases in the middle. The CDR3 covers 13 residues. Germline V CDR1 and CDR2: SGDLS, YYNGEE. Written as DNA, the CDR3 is TGTGCCAGCAGCGTACCGGGGAACACTGAAGCTTTCTTT. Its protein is CASSVPGNTEAFF. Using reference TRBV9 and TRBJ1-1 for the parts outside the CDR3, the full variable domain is DSGVTQTPKHLITATGQRVTLRCSPRSGDLSVYWYQQSLDQGLQFLIQYYNGEERAKGNILERFSAQQFPDLHSELNLSSLELGDSALYFCASSVPGNTEAFFGQGTRLTVV.

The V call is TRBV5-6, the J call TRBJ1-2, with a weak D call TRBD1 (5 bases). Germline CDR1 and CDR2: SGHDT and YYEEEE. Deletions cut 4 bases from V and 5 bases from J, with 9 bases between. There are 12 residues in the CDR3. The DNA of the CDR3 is TGTGCCAGCAGCCTTGACAGATATGGCTACACCTTC. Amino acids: CASSLDRYGYTF.

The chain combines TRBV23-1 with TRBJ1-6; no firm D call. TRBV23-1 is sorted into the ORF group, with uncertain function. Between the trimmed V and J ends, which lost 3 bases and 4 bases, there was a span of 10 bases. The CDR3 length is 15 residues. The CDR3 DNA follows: TGCGCCAGCAGTCAGCCGGGGAAGTATAATTCACCCCTCCACTTT. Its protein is CASSQPGKYNSPLHF.

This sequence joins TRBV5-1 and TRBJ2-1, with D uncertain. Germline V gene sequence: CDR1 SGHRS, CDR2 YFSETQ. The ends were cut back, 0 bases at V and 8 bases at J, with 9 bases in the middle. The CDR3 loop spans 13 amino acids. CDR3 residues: CASSLGPFDEQFF. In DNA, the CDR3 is TGCGCCAGCAGCTTGGGCCCCTTCGATGAGCAGTTCTTC.

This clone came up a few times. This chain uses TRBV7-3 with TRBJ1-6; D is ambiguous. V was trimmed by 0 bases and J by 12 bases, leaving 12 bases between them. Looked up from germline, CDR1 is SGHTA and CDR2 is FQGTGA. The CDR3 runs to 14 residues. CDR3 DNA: TGTGCCAGCAGCTTAACTCCCCTGGCGGGACCCCTCCACTTT. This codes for CASSLTPLAGPLHF. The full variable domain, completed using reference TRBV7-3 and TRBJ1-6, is GAGVSQTPSNKVTEKGKYVELRCDPISGHTALYWYRQSLGQGPEFLIYFQGTGAADDSGLPNDRFFAVRPEGSVSTLKIQRTERGDSAVYLCASSLTPLAGPLHFGNGTRLTVT.

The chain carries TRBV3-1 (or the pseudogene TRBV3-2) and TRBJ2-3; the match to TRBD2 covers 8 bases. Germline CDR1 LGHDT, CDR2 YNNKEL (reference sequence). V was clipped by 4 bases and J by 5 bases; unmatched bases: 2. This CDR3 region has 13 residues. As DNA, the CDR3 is TGTGCCAGCAGCCCCCTAGCGGGAGATACGCAGTATTTT. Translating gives CASSPLAGDTQYF.

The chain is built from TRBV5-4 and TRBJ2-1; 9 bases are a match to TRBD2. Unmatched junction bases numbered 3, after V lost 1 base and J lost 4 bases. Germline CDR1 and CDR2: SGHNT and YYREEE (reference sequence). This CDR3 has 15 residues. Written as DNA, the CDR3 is TGTGCCAGCAGCTTGAAGCGGGGGGCTTACAATGAGCAGTTCTTC. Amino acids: CASSLKRGAYNEQFF.

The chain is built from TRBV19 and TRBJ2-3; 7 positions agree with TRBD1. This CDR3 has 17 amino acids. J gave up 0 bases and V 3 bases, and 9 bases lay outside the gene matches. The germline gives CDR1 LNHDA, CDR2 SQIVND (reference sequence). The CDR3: CASSISGQSISTDTQYF. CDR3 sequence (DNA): TGTGCCAGTAGTATCTCGGGACAGTCTATTAGCACAGATACGCAGTATTTT.